These 23 T cell receptor beta chains share one sample of origin, sequenced in a study of cytomegalovirus exposure and HLA in healthy donors. This PCR relied on a set of 60 Vbeta primers and 13 Jbeta primers. Clones were read by immunoSEQ multiplex PCR, and TCRdb kept only the in-frame ones, dropping some. The sample table includes under 90,000 clones. Sequences were obtained from PBMCs. The receptor set was obtained from a man in his forties or fifties in good health and CMV-seropositive.

Concerning this clone: In the same sample, other DNA sequences code for this CDR3. V gene TRBV5-1 combines with J gene TRBJ2-2; D is unresolved. The CDR3 totals 14 residues. Between the trimmed V and J ends, which lost 4 bases and 0 bases, there was a span of 7 bases. Germline-derived CDR1 and CDR2 are SGHRS and YFSETQ. The CDR3 nucleotides read TGCGCCAGCAGCCTCACAGCGAACACCGGGGAGCTGTTTTTT. Translating it yields CASSLTANTGELFF.

The V gene is TRBV7-9, the J gene TRBJ2-6; perhaps TRBD2 as D (6 bases). CDR1 SEHNR and CDR2 FQNEAQ come from the germline V gene (reference sequence). The V end lost 4 bases, the J end lost 4 bases, and 11 bases lay between the germline ends. The CDR3 is 15 amino acids. CDR3 bases: TGTGCCAGCAGCTCCGGGAGTGCGGGGGCCAACGTCCTGACTTTC. Protein product: CASSSGSAGANVLTF.

This chain uses TRBV4-1 with TRBJ1-2; 7 nucleotides match TRBD1. Germline CDR1 and CDR2: MGHRA and YSYEKL. Losses at the gene ends were 2 bases for V and 8 bases for J; bases not matched to a gene: 11. The CDR3 contains 15 residues. The CDR3 DNA sequence: TGCGCCAGCAGCCAACCGACAGGGTCAGTATGGGGCTACACCTTC. Residues: CASSQPTGSVWGYTF.

The V gene is TRBV28, the J gene TRBJ1-5; TRBD1 might be the D (6 bases). The CDR3 loop spans 17 amino acids. V shed 7 bases and J shed 2 bases, with 21 bases lying between them. In germline, CDR1 is MDHEN, CDR2 SYDVKM. CDR3 sequence (DNA): TGTGCCAGCACCGAATCTTCAGGGGCAGAAGGCAATCAGCCCCAGCATTTT. Its translation is CASTESSGAEGNQPQHF.

J is TRBJ1-2 and V is TRBV6-1, with a tentative D call TRBD1 (5 bases). The CDR3 runs 13 residues. The V gene's germline CDR1 is MNHNS and CDR2 SASEGT. V was pared by 4 bases and J by 7 bases, with 13 bases between. The CDR3 coding sequence is TGTGCCAGCAGTGCAGAGGGGAGGGGTGGCTACACCTTC. Translating gives CASSAEGRGGYTF.

The chain carries TRBV5-1 and TRBJ1-3, with 7 bases that match TRBD1. Germline lookup yields CDR1 SGHRS and CDR2 YFSETQ. The CDR3 runs 17 residues. J gave up 4 bases and V 4 bases, and 14 bases lay outside the gene matches. The chain's CDR3 is CASSTEPTGSAGNTIYF. CDR3 DNA: TGCGCCAGCAGCACGGAGCCGACAGGGAGTGCCGGAAACACCATATATTTT.

This sequence joins TRBV4-1 and TRBJ1-3; tentative D call: TRBD1 (6 bases). Trimming removed 2 bases from V and 1 base from J, with 15 bases in between. The CDR3 covers 17 residues. Germline V lookup: CDR1 MGHRA, CDR2 YSYEKL. DNA for the CDR3: TGCGCCAGCAGCCAAACCGGGACACCGGGATCTGGAAACACCATATATTTT. Translation gives CASSQTGTPGSGNTIYF.

V and J are TRBV7-6 and TRBJ1-1; maybe TRBD1 (5 bases). Trimming cost V 6 bases and J 1 base, with 9 bases left between them. Germline V lookup: CDR1 SGHVS, CDR2 FNYEAQ. This CDR3 has 13 residues. The CDR3: CASSSGQNTEAFF. Here the CDR3 DNA reads TGTGCCAGCAGTTCAGGGCAGAACACTGAAGCTTTCTTT.

The rearrangement links TRBV5-1 to TRBJ1-1; tentatively, D is TRBD1 (6 bases). This CDR3 region has 17 residues. With 1 base removed from V and 2 bases from J, the gap between germline ends came to 18 bases. Germline-derived CDR1 and CDR2 are SGHRS and YFSETQ. The CDR3: CASSLRTAPEGNTEAFF. The CDR3 coding sequence is TGCGCCAGCAGCTTGCGGACAGCTCCCGAGGGTAACACTGAAGCTTTCTTT.

The J gene is TRBJ2-5, the V gene TRBV4-1, with 11 bases matching TRBD2. From germline, CDR1 is MGHRA and CDR2 YSYEKL. The CDR3 is 17 amino acids. The V segment lost 2 bases and the J segment 7 bases; nucleotides outside the gene matches: 12. CDR3 in DNA: TGCGCCAGCAGCCAACCGCCGACTAGCGGGGCTCGGGGGACCCAGTACTTC. Protein product: CASSQPPTSGARGTQYF.

The chain recombines TRBV2 with TRBJ1-5; D gene unclear. The V gene's germline CDR1 is SNHLY and CDR2 FYNNEI. This CDR3 has 15 residues. Trimming cost V 6 bases and J 3 bases, with 15 bases left between them. The CDR3 loop reads CASRTSTGSNQPQHF. CDR3 in DNA: TGTGCCAGCAGGACTTCGACGGGATCCAATCAGCCCCAGCATTTT.

The chain has TRBV9 and TRBJ2-2; D is perhaps TRBD1 (6 bases). The CDR3 contains 17 residues. Trimming took 3 bases from V and 6 from J, leaving 21 bases between them. Germline CDR1 reads SGDLS; CDR2 reads YYNGEE. In DNA, the CDR3 is TGTGCCAGCAGCGGCAACCCGTACAGGGTCGAGGCCGGGGAGCTGTTTTTT. Protein product: CASSGNPYRVEAGELFF.

The chain employs TRBV7-2 and TRBJ2-1; D possibly corresponds to TRBD2 (6 bases). The CDR3 is 14 amino acids. Germline V CDR1 and CDR2: SGHTA, FQGNSA. Trimming removed 5 bases from V and 0 bases from J, with 8 bases in between. The CDR3 protein is CASSQTSSYNEQFF. CDR3 coding DNA: TGTGCCAGCAGCCAGACTAGCTCCTACAATGAGCAGTTCTTC.

J is TRBJ2-7 and V is TRBV15; tentative D call: TRBD1 (6 bases). Trimming left V 2 bases short and J 5 bases short, with 16 bases between. The CDR3 loop spans 15 amino acids. Germline V CDR1 and CDR2: LNHNV, YYDKDF (reference sequence). The CDR3 nucleotides read TGTGCCACCAGCAGATACGGGACACCTGACGACGAGCAGTACTTC. Protein: CATSRYGTPDDEQYF.

This chain links TRBV19 with TRBJ2-5, with 7 positions matching TRBD2. The J segment lost 5 bases and the V segment lost 1 base, leaving 4 bases of the junction unmatched. The CDR3 runs to 14 residues. The V gene's germline CDR1 is LNHDA and CDR2 SQIVND (reference sequence). DNA for the CDR3: TGTGCCAGTAGTATAGTAGGTAGCGGGGAGACCCAGTACTTC. Its translation: CASSIVGSGETQYF.

This chain connects TRBV4-1 to TRBJ1-3; 8 bases are shared with TRBD1. Germline V lookup: CDR1 MGHRA, CDR2 YSYEKL. There are 16 residues in the CDR3. Trimming at V came to 3 bases and at J to 4 bases, leaving 8 bases not matched to a gene. The CDR3 reads CASSHLTGDSGNTIYF. CDR3 nucleotide sequence: TGCGCCAGCAGCCACCTGACAGGGGACAGCGGAAACACCATATATTTT.

The rearrangement links TRBV7-3 to TRBJ1-2; 7 bases fit TRBD1. V lost 0 bases and J lost 3; bases outside the gene matches: 4. Germline-derived CDR1 and CDR2 are SGHTA and FQGTGA. CDR3 length: 15 amino acids. For the CDR3, the DNA is TGTGCCAGCAGCTTAACAGGGGGGACAGACTATGGCTACACCTTC. It codes for CASSLTGGTDYGYTF.

The chain employs TRBV5-1 and TRBJ1-2, with a tentative D call TRBD1 (6 bases). The germline gives CDR1 SGHRS, CDR2 YFSETQ. This CDR3 has 13 amino acids. Trimming took 0 bases from V and 8 from J, leaving 11 bases between them. The chain's CDR3 is CASSLDAQGGYTF. The CDR3 bases are TGCGCCAGCAGCTTGGATGCCCAGGGGGGCTACACCTTC.

The chain has TRBV7-7 and TRBJ2-6; weak D call: TRBD1 (5 bases). The CDR3 runs to 14 residues. Germline CDR1 SSHAT, CDR2 FNYEAQ (reference sequence). V was clipped by 6 bases and J by 3 bases, with 9 bases between them. The CDR3 DNA reads as TGTGCCAGCAGTGCAGGGCATGGGGCCAACGTCCTGACTTTC. Protein sequence: CASSAGHGANVLTF.

The rearrangement links TRBV25-1 to TRBJ2-7; D is perhaps TRBD2 (5 bases). Germline values: CDR1 MGHDK, CDR2 SYGVNS. Between the trimmed V and J ends, which lost 3 bases and 2 bases, there was a span of 8 bases. This CDR3 has 13 amino acids. This chain's CDR3 is CASSDVGAYEQYF. The CDR3 DNA is TGTGCCAGCAGTGATGTGGGAGCCTACGAGCAGTACTTC.

V is TRBV6-1 and J is TRBJ1-5; D unresolved. The CDR3 sequence is 13 residues long. V gave up 4 bases and J gave up 0 bases, with 4 bases separating them. Germline V gene sequence: CDR1 MNHNS, CDR2 SASEGT. CDR3 sequence reads: CASSAVSNQPQHF. The CDR3 DNA is TGTGCCAGCAGTGCTGTTAGCAATCAGCCCCAGCATTTT.

The chain combines TRBV5-1 with TRBJ2-3; 12 nucleotides align to TRBD2. This CDR3 comprises 19 residues. Germline V gene data show CDR1 as SGHRS and CDR2 as YFSETQ. Trimming took 4 bases from V and 4 from J; bases not matched to a gene: 16. DNA of the CDR3: TGCGCCAGCAGCCCCCAACTAGCGGGGGGTGAGGTCAGGGCAGATACGCAGTATTTT. Its translation: CASSPQLAGGEVRADTQYF.

The chain joins TRBV11-2 to TRBJ1-3; unclear D gene. This CDR3 is built from 14 residues. Germline CDR1 and CDR2: SGHAT and FQNNGV. Trimming pared 4 bases from V and 4 bases from J, leaving 11 bases between. The CDR3 loop reads CASSSHQVGNTIYF. The CDR3 region has the DNA TGTGCCAGCAGCTCGCACCAGGTGGGAAACACCATATATTTT.